This T cell receptor beta chain was identified during a study of T cells in pancreatic ductal adenocarcinoma. The J segment lost 5 bases and the V segment lost 5 bases, leaving 11 bases of the junction unmatched. Per germline, CDR1 KGHSH and CDR2 LQKENI. The CDR3 totals 17 residues. Generated by immunoSEQ multiplex PCR, the TCRdb table keeps only in-frame clones and is missing some. The table shows some 16,000 clones, with about 93% occurring only once. A few counts support this clone. What it binds is not known. Study-level points and caveats: Results skew toward the minority of patients with early-stage disease. Tumor and blood clonality did not differ significantly, about 0.1 versus 0.07.

No neoadjuvant therapy was given to the selected pancreatic ductal adenocarcinoma patients before their surgery. The clonotype originates from a human donor with pancreatic ductal adenocarcinoma. The chain combines TRBV18 with TRBJ2-2, with 10 bases matching TRBD1. The specimen was PBMCs. The CDR3 loop is CASSKTGGPLSTGELFF. The CDR3 coding sequence is TGTGCCAGCTCAAAGACAGGGGGCCCTCTCTCAACCGGGGAGCTGTTTTTT.